This T cell receptor (beta chain) was identified in a study of cytomegalovirus exposure and HLA in healthy donors. TCRdb's copy holds only in-frame clones and misses some; the assay was immunoSEQ multiplex PCR. The sample includes about 220,000 clones, over 80% of them seen just once. Germline V gives CDR1 GTSNPN, CDR2 SVGIG (reference sequence). The length of the CDR3 is 13 residues. The ends were cut back, 5 bases at V and 9 bases at J, with 19 bases in the middle. Study results and limitations: Accounts indicate the classifier identified cytomegalovirus status with strong specificity and sensitivity. Cytomegalovirus association was assigned to over 150 TCR beta chains.

In the case of this clone: Its antigen is not known.

The sequencing input was PBMCs. The source is a woman in her 30s in good health and CMV-seropositive. V gene TRBV30 combines with J gene TRBJ1-2, with D perhaps matching TRBD1 (5 bases). The CDR3 bases are TGTGCCTGGGGGCGGGGACTCGGATTCAGCTACACCTTC. Translating it yields CAWGRGLGFSYTF. The whole variable domain, remainder taken from reference TRBV30 and TRBJ1-2, is SQTIHQWPATLVQPVGSPLSLECTVEGTSNPNLYWYRQAAGRGLQLLFYSVGIGQISSEVPQNLSASRPQDRQFILSSKKLLLSDSGFYLCAWGRGLGFSYTFGSGTRLTVV.